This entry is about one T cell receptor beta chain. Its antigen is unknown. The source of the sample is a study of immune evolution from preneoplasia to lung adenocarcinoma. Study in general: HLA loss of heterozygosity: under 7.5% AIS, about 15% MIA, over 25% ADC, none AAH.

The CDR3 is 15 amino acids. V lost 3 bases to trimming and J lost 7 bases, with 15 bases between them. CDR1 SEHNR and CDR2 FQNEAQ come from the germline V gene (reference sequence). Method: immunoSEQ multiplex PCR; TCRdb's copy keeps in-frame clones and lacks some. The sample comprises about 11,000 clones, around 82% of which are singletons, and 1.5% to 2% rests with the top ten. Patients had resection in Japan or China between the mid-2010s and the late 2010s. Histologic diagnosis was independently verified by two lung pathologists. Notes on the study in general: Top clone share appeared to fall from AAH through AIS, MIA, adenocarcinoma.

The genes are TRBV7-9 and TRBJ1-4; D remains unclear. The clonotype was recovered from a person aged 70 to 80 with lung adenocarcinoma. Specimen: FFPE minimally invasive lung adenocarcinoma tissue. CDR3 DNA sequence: TGTGCCAGCAGCTTCGAAGGAGGGCTGGGTGAAAAACTGTTTTTT. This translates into CASSFEGGLGEKLFF.